A single sample is the source of the 26 T cell receptor beta chains below, sequenced in a study of T-cell reconstitution after alpha-beta-depleted transplantation in children (TCRdb year 2016). Libraries came from PCR. Sequencing was performed on an Illumina HiSeq 2500. To normalize quantification of the TCRbeta repertoire, the TCR libraries were built with molecular barcoding that relied on unique molecular identifiers. TCRdb trimmed public reads at Q25 via fastp, called clones via MiXCR and kept in-frame beta chains. Here each entry gathers all rows of one CDR3 protein and keeps the most common genes and DNA. This sample gives fewer than 550,000 distinct CDR3 sequences in total; more than 9.5% of them show up just once. The ten largest clones represent approximately 15% of the sample. The sample's treatment or condition label, in plain terms: allogeneic hematopoietic cell transplantation with graft depleted of TCRalphabeta T cells and CD19 B cells.

Sequenced material: PBMCs, mostly from graft donor cells, taken 180 days after TCRalphabeta/CD19-depleted stem cell transplant. These receptors came from a female patient aged 2 to 10 who had a stem cell transplant for aplastic anemia, so the T cells may come from the graft donor.

This chain joins TRBV14 and TRBJ2-1, with D perhaps assigned TRBD1 or TRBD2 (5 bases each). The CDR3 has 17 residues. V lost 4 bases and J lost 2, with 18 bases in between. CDR1 is SGHDN and CDR2 is FVKESK in the germline V gene. The CDR3 sequence: CASSPLGTASPYNEQFF. The CDR3 DNA is TGTGCCAGCAGCCCTCTCGGGACGGCTAGCCCCTACAATGAGCAGTTCTTC.

The rearrangement uses TRBV15 and TRBJ2-5, with a tentative D call TRBD2 (5 bases). Per the germline V gene, CDR1 is LNHNV and CDR2 is YYDKDF (reference sequence). Trimming removed 1 base at V and 5 bases at J, with 14 bases between. The CDR3 spans 15 residues. The CDR3 sequence is CATSRATGLFETQYF. The CDR3 DNA reads TGTGCCACCAGCAGAGCCACGGGGTTGTTCGAGACCCAGTACTTC.

This clonotype was found a few times. The chain uses TRBV12-3 or TRBV12-4 and TRBJ2-7; no clear D. This CDR3 has 13 residues. Between the trimmed V and J ends, which lost 3 bases and 4 bases, there was a span of 10 bases. CDR3 DNA: TGTGCCAGCAGTTTGAACCCTAGGTACGAGCAGTACTTC. As protein: CASSLNPRYEQYF.

This clonotype was observed at least ten times. CDR3 nucleotide sequence: TGCAGCGTCGCGACAGTCTACGAGCAGTACTTC. It specifies CSVATVYEQYF. The rearrangement links TRBV29-1 to TRBJ2-7; weak D call: TRBD1 (5 bases). Trimming removed 6 bases from V and 3 bases from J, with 9 bases in between. The CDR3 runs to 11 residues. Germline V gene lookup returns CDR1 SQVTM and CDR2 ANQGSEA.

This clonotype was counted between two and nine times. The chain is built from TRBV4-3 and TRBJ2-1; D is possibly TRBD1 or TRBD2 (6 bases each). Trimming left V 4 bases short and J 6 bases short, with 16 bases between. This CDR3 is built from 15 residues. Germline V gives CDR1 LGHNA, CDR2 YSLEER. CDR3 protein: CASSPEVGGFNEQFF. CDR3 nucleotides: TGCGCCAGCAGCCCAGAGGTGGGGGGCTTCAATGAGCAGTTCTTC.

The gene calls are TRBV29-1 and TRBJ2-7; 10 positions agree with TRBD2. The junction had 6 bases not matched to a gene; V was cut back by 5 bases and J by 5 bases. The CDR3 has 13 amino acids. Per germline, CDR1 SQVTM and CDR2 ANQGSEA. CDR3 loop: CSVRAGGPNEQYF. The CDR3 DNA reads TGCAGCGTTCGAGCGGGAGGGCCTAACGAGCAGTACTTC.

The chain links TRBV18 to TRBJ1-5, with no clear D. CDR1 and CDR2 from the germline V gene are KGHSH and LQKENI. This CDR3 comprises 15 residues. Trimming took 1 base from V and 11 from J, leaving 18 bases between them. CDR3 sequence: CASSPQEGEGLTQHF. DNA for the CDR3: TGTGCCAGCTCACCACAGGAGGGAGAGGGTTTGACCCAGCATTTT.

This clonotype was detected a few times. The chain joins TRBV7-2 to TRBJ2-2; D perhaps matches TRBD2 (5 bases). This CDR3 is built from 13 residues. Deletions cut 5 bases from V and 8 bases from J, with 12 bases between. The V gene's germline CDR1 is SGHTA and CDR2 FQGNSA. The CDR3 nucleotides read TGTGCCAGCAGCCGGGAACATGCGGGGGAGCTGTTTTTT. Translation gives CASSREHAGELFF.

This clonotype has a handful of counts. This chain uses TRBV6-2 or TRBV6-3 with TRBJ2-7, with TRBD2 as a possible D gene (5 bases). Between the trimmed V and J ends, which lost 8 bases and 3 bases, there was a span of 17 bases. The CDR3 is 14 amino acids. Germline CDR1 is MNHEY and CDR2 is SVGEGT. The CDR3 spells CASQRDYPIYEQYV. The DNA of the CDR3 is TGTGCCAGCCAGAGAGACTATCCGATCTACGAGCAGTACGTC.

The rearrangement joins TRBV2 to TRBJ1-6; the D gene is possibly TRBD1 (6 bases). The CDR3 contains 15 residues. V lost 6 bases to trimming and J lost 5 bases, with 14 bases between them. CDR1 is SNHLY, CDR2 FYNNEI, per germline. The CDR3 region is CASSPQGRDNSPLHF. DNA for the CDR3: TGTGCCAGCAGCCCACAGGGAAGGGATAATTCACCCCTCCACTTT.

This clonotype was counted ten times or more. This chain uses TRBV5-1 with TRBJ1-2; tentatively, D is TRBD1 (6 bases). CDR1 and CDR2 (germline): SGHRS, YFSETQ. V was pared by 4 bases and J by 5 bases, with 15 bases between. CDR3 length: 14 amino acids. CDR3 nucleotides: TGCGCCAGCAGCCCGTCAGGGGCACCTTATGGCTACACCTTC. Protein product: CASSPSGAPYGYTF.

The J gene is TRBJ1-5, the V gene TRBV5-1; D ambiguous. Germline V gives CDR1 SGHRS, CDR2 YFSETQ. The CDR3 consists of 15 residues. Trimming stripped 4 bases from V and 7 bases from J, with 18 bases between. CDR3 DNA: TGCGCCAGCAGCCGGGGAGACGTCAAAGGGCAGCCCCAGCATTTT. Translating it yields CASSRGDVKGQPQHF.

This clonotype has only a few counts. The gene calls are TRBV19 and TRBJ2-2; D perhaps matches TRBD1 (6 bases). Germline CDR1 LNHDA, CDR2 SQIVND (reference sequence). Trimming took off 4 bases at V and 1 base at J, with 16 bases between the two ends. This CDR3 has 17 amino acids. The CDR3 DNA is TGTGCCAGTAGTACCAACCACAGGGTGTGGAACACCGGGGAGCTGTTTTTT. Translated, it gives CASSTNHRVWNTGELFF.

This clonotype was counted between two and nine times. The V and J genes are TRBV7-2 and TRBJ2-7; maybe TRBD2 (5 bases). Germline values: CDR1 SGHTA, CDR2 FQGNSA. The length of the CDR3 is 16 residues. Trimming left V 1 base short and J 2 bases short, with 15 bases between. The CDR3 loop is CASSLEGAGPPYEQYF. In nucleotides, the CDR3 is TGTGCCAGCAGCTTAGAGGGTGCGGGCCCCCCCTACGAGCAGTACTTC.

The V call is TRBV12-3 or TRBV12-4, the J call TRBJ1-2; D is unclear. Deletions cut 2 bases from V and 5 bases from J, with 6 bases between. The CDR3 totals 12 residues. CDR3 in DNA: TGTGCCAGCAGTTTAAAGCTGTATGGCTACACCTTC. Its translation: CASSLKLYGYTF.

This clonotype has a handful of counts. This chain links TRBV5-1 with TRBJ1-4; D might be TRBD1 (5 bases). Germline V gene lookup returns CDR1 SGHRS and CDR2 YFSETQ. V lost 0 bases and J 10 bases, leaving 10 bases between the germline ends. This CDR3 has 13 residues. The CDR3 loop reads CASSLEGDRKLFF. The DNA of the CDR3 is TGCGCCAGCAGCTTGGAAGGGGATAGAAAACTGTTTTTT. The whole variable domain, remainder taken from reference TRBV5-1 and TRBJ1-4, is KAGVTQTPRYLIKTRGQQVTLSCSPISGHRSVSWYQQTPGQGLQFLFEYFSETQRNKGNFPGRFSGRQFSNSRSEMNVSTLELGDSALYLCASSLEGDRKLFFGSGTQLSVL.

This clonotype was counted only a few times. V is TRBV9 and J is TRBJ2-1, with unresolved D. Germline assignment: CDR1 SGDLS and CDR2 YYNGEE. The CDR3 is made up of 15 amino acids. Trimming left V 0 bases short and J 0 bases short, with 7 bases between. The CDR3 is CASSVGRSSYNEQFF. The CDR3 DNA sequence: TGTGCCAGCAGCGTAGGTCGAAGCTCCTACAATGAGCAGTTCTTC.

This clonotype showed up many times. The V and J genes are TRBV5-1 and TRBJ1-3; D not certain. The V and J ends lost 3 bases and 2 bases respectively, with 3 bases between them. Germline values: CDR1 SGHRS, CDR2 YFSETQ. This CDR3 comprises 12 residues. The CDR3 region is CASSSAGNTIYF. CDR3 nucleotides: TGCGCCAGCAGCTCCGCTGGAAACACCATATATTTT.

The V and J genes are TRBV20-1 and TRBJ2-2; unclear D gene. This CDR3 spans 18 amino acids. Germline V gives CDR1 DFQATT, CDR2 SNEGSKA (reference sequence). The V end lost 2 bases, the J end lost 1 base, and 20 bases lay between the germline ends. CDR3 in DNA: TGCAGTGCTAGAATCGGTCCCGGTAGCCGCAAGAACACCGGGGAGCTGTTTTTT. It specifies CSARIGPGSRKNTGELFF.

This clonotype has only a few counts. The chain links TRBV4-3 to TRBJ2-7; D remains ambiguous. This CDR3 is built from 14 residues. Trimming shortened V by 1 base and J by 1 base, and 8 bases separated the two germline ends. Germline CDR1 reads LGHNA; CDR2 reads YSLEER. This chain's CDR3 is CASSQVHGSYEQYF. CDR3 in DNA: TGCGCCAGCAGCCAAGTTCACGGATCCTACGAGCAGTACTTC.

This clonotype was counted between two and nine times. The chain carries TRBV9 and TRBJ2-7, with 9 bases that match TRBD2. With 2 bases clipped from V and 2 bases from J, the junction kept 8 bases outside the gene matches. Per the germline V gene, CDR1 is SGDLS and CDR2 is YYNGEE. The length of the CDR3 is 16 residues. In nucleotides, the CDR3 is TGTGCCAGCAGCGTCGGGGCTAGCGGGGTCGCCTACGAGCAGTACTTC. Protein: CASSVGASGVAYEQYF.

This clonotype was recorded a few times. The J gene is TRBJ1-5, the V gene TRBV6-5; 7 bases fit TRBD1. The CDR3 totals 14 residues. V lost 6 bases and J lost 6; bases outside the gene matches: 8. Looked up from germline, CDR1 is MNHEY and CDR2 is SVGAGI. The CDR3 region has the DNA TGTGCCAGCAGGCCACGACAGGGAGGTCAGCCCCAGCATTTT. Its protein product is CASRPRQGGQPQHF.

This clonotype showed up many times. V is TRBV12-3 or TRBV12-4 and J is TRBJ2-3; 9 positions agree with TRBD1. Germline trimming cut 8 bases from V and 3 bases from J; bases unmatched to any gene: 9. This CDR3 is 15 amino acids long. Written as DNA, the CDR3 is TGTGCCAGCTCGAAACAGGGGGCGCAGACAGATACGCAGTATTTT. It encodes CASSKQGAQTDTQYF.

This clonotype showed up many times. The rearrangement joins TRBV7-3 to TRBJ2-1, with D maybe TRBD2 (5 bases). Germline CDR1 reads SGHTA; CDR2 reads FQGTGA. The CDR3 is made up of 8 amino acids. The CDR3 sequence is CGGAEQFF. CDR3 bases: TGTGGGGGAGCTGAGCAGTTCTTC.

This clonotype was recorded many times. The chain joins TRBV9 to TRBJ2-6; 8 bases align to TRBD1. Looked up from germline, CDR1 is SGDLS and CDR2 is YYNGEE. The CDR3 runs to 19 residues. With 3 bases clipped from V and 0 bases from J, the junction kept 11 bases outside the gene matches. DNA for the CDR3: TGTGCCAGCAGCGAACCCTCCGGGACAGGTGTCTCTGGGGCCAACGTCCTGACTTTC. Translation gives CASSEPSGTGVSGANVLTF.

The rearrangement links TRBV12-3 or TRBV12-4 to TRBJ2-4, with D perhaps matching TRBD2 (6 bases). The CDR3 is made up of 18 amino acids. Trimming left V 1 base short and J 0 bases short, with 16 bases between. This CDR3 is CASSLERPSAKAKNIQYF. CDR3 bases: TGTGCCAGCAGTTTAGAGCGACCTAGCGCAAAAGCCAAAAACATTCAGTACTTC.